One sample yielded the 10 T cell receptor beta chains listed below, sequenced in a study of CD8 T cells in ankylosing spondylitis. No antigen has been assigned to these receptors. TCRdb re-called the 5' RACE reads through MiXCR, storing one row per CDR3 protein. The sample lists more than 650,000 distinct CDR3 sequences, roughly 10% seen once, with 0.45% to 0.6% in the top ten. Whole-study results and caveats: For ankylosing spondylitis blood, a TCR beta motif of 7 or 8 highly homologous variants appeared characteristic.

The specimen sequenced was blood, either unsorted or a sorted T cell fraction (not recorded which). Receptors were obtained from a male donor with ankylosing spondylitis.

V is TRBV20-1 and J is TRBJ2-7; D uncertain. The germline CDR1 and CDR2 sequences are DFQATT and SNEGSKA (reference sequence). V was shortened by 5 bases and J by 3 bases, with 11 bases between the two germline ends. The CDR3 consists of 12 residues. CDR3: CSAEAWGYEQYF. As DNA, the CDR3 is TGCAGTGCTGAGGCTTGGGGCTACGAGCAGTACTTC.

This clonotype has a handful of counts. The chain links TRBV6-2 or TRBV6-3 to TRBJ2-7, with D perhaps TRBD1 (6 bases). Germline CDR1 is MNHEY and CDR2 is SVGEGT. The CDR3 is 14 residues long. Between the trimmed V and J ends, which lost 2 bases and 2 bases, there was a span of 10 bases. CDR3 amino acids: CASSYETGPYEQYF. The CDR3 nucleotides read TGTGCCAGCAGTTACGAAACAGGGCCCTACGAGCAGTACTTC.

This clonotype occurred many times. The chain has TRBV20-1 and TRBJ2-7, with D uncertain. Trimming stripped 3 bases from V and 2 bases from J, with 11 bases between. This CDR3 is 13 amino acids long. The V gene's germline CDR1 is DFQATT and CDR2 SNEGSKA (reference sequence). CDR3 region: CSASLGGPYEQYF. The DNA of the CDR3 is TGCAGTGCTAGCCTCGGCGGACCCTACGAGCAGTACTTC.

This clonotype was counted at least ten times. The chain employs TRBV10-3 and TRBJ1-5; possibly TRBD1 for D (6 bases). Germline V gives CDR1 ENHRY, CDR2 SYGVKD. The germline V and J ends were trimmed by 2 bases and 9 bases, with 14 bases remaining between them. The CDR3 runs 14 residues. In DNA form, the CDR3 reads TGTGCCATCAGTGAGACACAGGGTGGTGGGCCCCAGCATTTT. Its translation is CAISETQGGGPQHF.

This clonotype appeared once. CDR3 protein: CASSARTHPYF. In DNA, the CDR3 is TGTGCCAGCAGCGCCAGGACCCACCCCTACTTC. The chain is built from TRBV9 and TRBJ2-7; D remains unclear. Germline CDR1 and CDR2: SGDLS and YYNGEE. V lost 3 bases, J lost 13 bases, and 14 bases lay in between. This CDR3 region has 11 residues.

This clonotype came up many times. The CDR3 DNA reads TGCAGTGCCGGTATCTGGCGGGAGACCAAAAACATTCAGTACTTC. This translates into CSAGIWRETKNIQYF. The V gene is TRBV20-1, the J gene TRBJ2-4; 7 positions match TRBD2. There are 15 residues in the CDR3. After removal of 6 bases from V and 2 bases from J, the junction contained 10 bases not matched to a gene. Germline CDR1 DFQATT, CDR2 SNEGSKA (reference sequence).

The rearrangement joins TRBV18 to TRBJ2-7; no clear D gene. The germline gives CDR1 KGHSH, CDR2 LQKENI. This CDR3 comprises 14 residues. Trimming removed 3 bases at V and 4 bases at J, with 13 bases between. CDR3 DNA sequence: TGTGCCAGCTCACCGCAAGGAACAAAGTACGAGCAGTACTTC. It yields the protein CASSPQGTKYEQYF.

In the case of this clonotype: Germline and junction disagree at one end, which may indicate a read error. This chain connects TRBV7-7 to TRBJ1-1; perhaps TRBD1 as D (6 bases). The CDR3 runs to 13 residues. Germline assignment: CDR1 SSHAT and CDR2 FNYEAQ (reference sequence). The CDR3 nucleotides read TGTGCTAGCAGCCGTCACAGGGACACTGAAGCTTTCTTT. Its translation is CASSRHRDTEAFF.

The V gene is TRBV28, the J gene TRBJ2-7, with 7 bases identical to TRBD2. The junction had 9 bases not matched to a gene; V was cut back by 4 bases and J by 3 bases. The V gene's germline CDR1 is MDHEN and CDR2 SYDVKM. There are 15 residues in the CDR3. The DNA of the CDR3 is TGTGCCAGCAGTTCCGGGGGGAATGGGGGCTACGAGCAGTACTTC. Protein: CASSSGGNGGYEQYF.

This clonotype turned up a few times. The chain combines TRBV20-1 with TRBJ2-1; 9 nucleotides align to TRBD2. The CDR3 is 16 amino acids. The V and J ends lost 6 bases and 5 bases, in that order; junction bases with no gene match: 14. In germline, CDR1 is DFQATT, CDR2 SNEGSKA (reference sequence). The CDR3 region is CSASRGRTSEHNEQFF. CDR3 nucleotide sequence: TGCAGTGCCTCGAGGGGGAGGACTAGCGAGCACAATGAGCAGTTCTTC.